The T cell receptor (beta chain) under discussion was sequenced for a study of blood T cells in healthy people across ages. Findings and limits, study-wide: Fewer expanded clones and more diversity marked long-lived versus aged donors. With unsorted PBMCs, a conclusive comparison of naive versus antigen-experienced cells was not possible.

Per sample, no less than 5 micrograms of total RNA were extracted. A J-beta primer mix and a sample-barcoded 5' primer were used in a second PCR of roughly 6 to 12 cycles. MiXCR, applied by TCRdb to the 5' RACE reads, yields one record per CDR3 protein. The table records fewer than 900,000 distinct CDR3 sequences, around 45% of them present only once. Worth noting for this clonotype: Antigen: not known.

Sequencing input: blood. This receptor was obtained from a woman in her sixties in good health.

CDR3 sequence (DNA): TGCGCCAGCAGCTTGGAAAGCAGGGGCATCGGCTACACCTTC. Translation gives CASSLESRGIGYTF. This rearrangement joins TRBV5-1 to TRBJ1-2; TRBD1 is a possible D gene (6 bases). Germline V gene data show CDR1 as SGHRS and CDR2 as YFSETQ. V was shortened by 0 bases and J by 8 bases, with 14 bases between the two germline ends. This CDR3 comprises 14 residues.